This record concerns one T cell receptor (beta chain) sequence. The antigen remains unidentified. The study amplified TCR beta CDR3 regions using RNA transcripts. RT-PCR with HTBI primers came first, then second-round multiplex PCR. TCRdb processed the multiplex PCR reads anew with MiXCR; each CDR3 protein has one entry. The sample contains some 240,000 distinct CDR3 sequences, around 42% of which appear only once. The source of the sample is a study of Graves' ophthalmopathy and Graves' hyperthyroidism. This CDR3 is built from 15 residues. J gave up 4 bases and V 4 bases, and 7 bases lay outside the gene matches. CDR1 and CDR2 from the germline V gene are SQVTM and ANQGSEA. Study outcomes and limitations: As the model predicted ophthalmopathy progression, it achieved a sensitivity of 70% to 71% and a specificity of approximately 72%.

The specimen sequenced was peripheral blood. The V gene is TRBV29-1, the J gene TRBJ2-5; 12 bases map to TRBD1. This sequence was found in an adult man with Graves' ophthalmopathy. As DNA, the CDR3 is TGCAGCGTTGCCGGGACAGGGGGCGCGGGAGAGACCCAGTACTTC. It is translated as CSVAGTGGAGETQYF.